This entry is about one T cell receptor (beta chain). This clone was seen repeatedly, ten times or more. What antigen it recognizes has not been identified. No base quality values were provided; no much bigger clone lies one nucleotide off. All of the isolated RNA was reverse transcribed with the High Capacity cDNA Reverse Transcription Kit, so expressed TCRB transcripts were sequenced. Naive, central memory and regulatory T cell samples underwent deep immunoSEQ sequencing, averaging approximately 3.5 million total reads per sample. Sorted cells were lysed in RLT buffer, and RNA was extracted using DNase-treated RNeasy Micro or Mini kits according to cell number. To prevent cross-contamination, each cell subset was processed individually, whereas patient and healthy donor samples were processed jointly. The immunoSEQ multiplex PCR was used to amplify TCRB sequences from cDNA, yielding 87-bp fragments that span the CDR3 region. Sequencing of the amplicons was performed on the Illumina HiSeq platform. The paper's data handling went like this. Synthetic template baselines were used to correct PCR bias computationally, reads within Hamming distance 2 were collapsed together, and singletons that could not be merged were discarded. Reads were aligned against IMGT to assign V, D and J genes, CDR3 length and insertions or deletions at six rearrangement sites. Within each subset, clonotype counts were normalized to sorted cell number, and only after that were true diversity and Gini coefficients computed with the tcR R package. The overlap coefficient, calculated on TCRB nucleotide sequences, was used to measure repertoire sharing. The clones in this table, taken by TCRdb from immuneACCESS, are in-frame only. Not every clone is retained; where verified, under half of the shortfall comes from an unresolved V gene, and the cause of the rest is unknown. The D gene and trimming were derived from the DNA, and the V and J assignments and clone size from that table. Present in this sample are 100,000 to 150,000 clones, 17% of which were seen just once. Of the sample, 2.6% is held by the ten largest clones.

The data were obtained in a study of beta chain features in type 1 diabetes (dated by TCRdb to about 2018). Broadly, across the study: Mean age, gender distribution, total cell number and subset yield did not differ between patients and healthy donors. Across all samples, some 110,000,000 sorted cells were examined, and cell number per subset correlated strongly with RNA yield. The study compared the TCRB repertoires of sorted circulating CD4+ T cell subsets in recently diagnosed type 1 diabetes patients with those in matched healthy donors. Regulatory and stem cell-like memory subsets were isolated from only 8 patients and roughly eight healthy donors, whereas naive and central memory subsets came from all 30 or so donors. Findings and caveats that apply to the study as a whole: Only small numbers of individuals were included in the HLA sub-analyses, which left unresolved whether HLA type had any influence on TCRB rearrangement. Shorter templates might be favored by PCR, yet because patient and control samples were amplified and corrected together, any such skew would affect both groups equally. Fewer insertions and more nucleotide deletions at VDJ recombination sites were observed in patients with type 1 diabetes, implying thymic rearrangement abnormalities. Naive, central memory and regulatory TCRB repertoires appeared more similar among patients than among healthy donors. In all four CD4+ subsets, TCRB CDR3 length was moderately but significantly shorter in type 1 diabetes patients. Sequencing cDNA rather than genomic DNA could over-represent highly expressing activated cells, although activation and CD3 levels did not differ between groups.

From each donor, a single peripheral blood sample of approximately 0.11 L on average was drawn into heparinised tubes. A BD FACSAria II and a panel including CD45RO, CCR7, CD25, CD127, CD95 and CD27 were used to sort naive, central memory, regulatory and stem cell-like memory CD4+ T cells. All sorted populations exceeded 95% purity. Right away, PBMCs were isolated by Lymphoprep density gradient centrifugation and were stained directly, with no culture step. To minimize batch effects, samples were stained and sorted in pairs, one healthy donor with one patient per experiment. Sequences were obtained from central memory CD4+ T cells from blood. This sequence was found in a man aged 18 to 30 with type 1 diabetes.

This receptor has the CDR3 CASSPKRAPEQFF. The sequenced DNA is TGTGCCAGCTCACCAAAGCGGGCGCCTGAGCAGTTCTTC. The rearranged segments are TRBV18 and TRBJ2-1; the D gene is possibly TRBD2, with 6 bases matching. V loses 2 bases of germline sequence and J loses 9 bases, and the interval between the two ends is 11 bases. The CDR3 measures 13 amino acids from cysteine to phenylalanine. CDR3 DNA only is kept here, 39 bases in frame from base 1. The germline V gene sets CDR1 to KGHSH and CDR2 to LQKENI.